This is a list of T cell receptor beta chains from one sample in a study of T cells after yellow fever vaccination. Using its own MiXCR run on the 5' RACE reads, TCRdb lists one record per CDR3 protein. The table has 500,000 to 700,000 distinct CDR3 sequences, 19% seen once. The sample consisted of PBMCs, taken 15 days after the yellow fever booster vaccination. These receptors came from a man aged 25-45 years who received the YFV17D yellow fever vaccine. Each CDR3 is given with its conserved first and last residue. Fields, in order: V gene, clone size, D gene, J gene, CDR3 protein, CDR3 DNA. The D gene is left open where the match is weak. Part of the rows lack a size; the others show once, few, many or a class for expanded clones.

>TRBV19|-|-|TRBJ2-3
CASSIGGVVDTQYF
TGTGCCAGTAGTATAGGGGGAGTAGTAGATACGCAGTATTTT
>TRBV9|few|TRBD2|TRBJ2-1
CASSPQRDPSDEQFF
TGTGCCAGCAGCCCCCAGCGGGACCCCTCGGATGAGCAGTTCTTC
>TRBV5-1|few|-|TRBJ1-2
CASSITDVSGYTF
TGCGCCAGCAGCATCACAGATGTAAGTGGCTACACCTTC
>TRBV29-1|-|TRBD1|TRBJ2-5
CSVGQGVETQYF
TGCAGCGTCGGACAGGGCGTCGAGACCCAGTACTTC
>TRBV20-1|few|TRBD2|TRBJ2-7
CSARDVTSGRAIRYEQYF
TGCAGTGCTAGAGACGTAACTAGCGGGAGGGCCATAAGATACGAGCAGTACTTC
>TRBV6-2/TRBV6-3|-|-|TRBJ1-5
CASSYSSQVPQHF
TGTGCCAGCAGTTACTCGAGTCAGGTGCCCCAGCATTTT
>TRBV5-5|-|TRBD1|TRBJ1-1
CASSLGDRGHGTEAFF
TGTGCCAGCAGCTTGGGGGACAGGGGGCACGGCACTGAAGCTTTCTTT
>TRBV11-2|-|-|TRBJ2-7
CASSKRAAYEQYF
TGTGCCAGCAGCAAACGGGCCGCCTACGAGCAGTACTTC
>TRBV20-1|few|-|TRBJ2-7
CSARDLKGEYEQYF
TGCAGTGCTAGAGATTTGAAGGGAGAGTACGAGCAGTACTTC
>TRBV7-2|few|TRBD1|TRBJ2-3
CASSARQGLTTDTQYF
TGTGCCAGCAGCGCCAGACAGGGGTTAACCACAGATACGCAGTATTTT
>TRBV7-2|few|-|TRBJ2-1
CASSLERGPGGRTF
TGTGCCAGCAGCTTAGAGCGCGGTCCTGGCGGCAGAACCTTC
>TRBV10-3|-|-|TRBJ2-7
CAISEFRLVGSYEQYF
TGTGCCATCAGTGAGTTCCGACTAGTCGGGAGCTACGAGCAGTACTTC
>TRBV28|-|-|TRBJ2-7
CASSSLGGSPSYEQYF
TGTGCCAGCAGTTCCCTCGGCGGATCCCCATCCTACGAGCAGTACTTC
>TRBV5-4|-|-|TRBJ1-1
CASSAPGTEAFF
TGTGCCAGCAGCGCGCCGGGAACAGAAGCTTTCTTT
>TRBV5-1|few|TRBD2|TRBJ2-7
CASSWKRESREQYF
TGCGCCAGCAGCTGGAAGCGGGAGTCGCGCGAGCAGTACTTC
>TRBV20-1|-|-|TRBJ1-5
CSARSGQNQPQHF
TGCAGTGCTAGATCAGGGCAGAATCAGCCCCAGCATTTT
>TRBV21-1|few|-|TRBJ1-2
CASSNYVSSTF
TGTGCCAGCAGCAATTATGTGAGTTCGACCTTC
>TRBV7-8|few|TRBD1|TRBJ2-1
CASSLAQTTGAYNEQFF
TGTGCCAGCAGCTTAGCCCAAACGACAGGGGCCTACAATGAGCAGTTCTTC
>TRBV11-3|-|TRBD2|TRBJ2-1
CASSSRSGTYNEQFF
TGTGCCAGCAGCTCCCGTAGCGGGACCTACAATGAGCAGTTCTTC
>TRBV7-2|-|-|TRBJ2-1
CASSLARGRGSYNEQFF
TGTGCCAGCAGCTTAGCGCGGGGTCGGGGCTCCTACAATGAGCAGTTCTTC
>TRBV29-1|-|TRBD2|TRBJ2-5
CSSSGGNQETQYF
TGCAGCTCAAGCGGGGGTAACCAAGAGACCCAGTACTTC
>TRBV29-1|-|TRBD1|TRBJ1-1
CSVGTGGSEAFF
TGCAGCGTTGGGACAGGGGGCTCTGAAGCTTTCTTT
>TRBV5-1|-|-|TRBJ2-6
CASSLFQGSGANVLTF
TGCGCCAGCAGCTTGTTCCAGGGTTCTGGGGCCAACGTCCTGACTTTC
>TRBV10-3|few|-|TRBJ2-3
CAISESTRRDSTDTQYF
TGTGCCATCAGTGAGTCGACTCGGCGGGACAGCACAGATACGCAGTATTTT
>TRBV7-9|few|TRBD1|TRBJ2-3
CASSLSQGATDTQYF
TGTGCCAGCAGCTTGTCACAGGGGGCAACAGATACGCAGTATTTT
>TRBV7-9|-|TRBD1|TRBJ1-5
CASSLGFRTGDDQPQHF
TGTGCCAGCAGCTTAGGGTTCCGGACAGGGGACGACCAGCCCCAGCATTTT
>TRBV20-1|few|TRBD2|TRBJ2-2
CSARGWGGGELFF
TGCAGTGCTAGAGGTTGGGGGGGCGGGGAGCTGTTTTTT
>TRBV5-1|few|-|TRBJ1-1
CASSHRRMNTEAFF
TGCGCCAGCAGCCATAGACGGATGAACACTGAAGCTTTCTTT
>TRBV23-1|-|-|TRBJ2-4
CASSQSRLAKNIQYF
TGCGCCAGCAGTCAATCACGTCTAGCCAAAAACATTCAGTACTTC
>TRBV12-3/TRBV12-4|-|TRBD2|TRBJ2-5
CASSYGTRGETQYF
TGTGCCAGCAGTTACGGGACTAGGGGAGAGACCCAGTACTTC
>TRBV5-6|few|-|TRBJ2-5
CASSFPTADVETQYF
TGTGCCAGCAGCTTCCCCACGGCAGACGTAGAGACCCAGTACTTC
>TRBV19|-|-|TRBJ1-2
CASSDGTLLTF
TGTGCCAGTAGTGACGGGACTCTCCTAACCTTC
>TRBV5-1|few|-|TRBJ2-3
CASSPESRNAQYF
TGCGCCAGCAGCCCCGAAAGTCGGAATGCGCAGTATTTT
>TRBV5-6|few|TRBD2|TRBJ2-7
CASSLASLAGGQGYEQYF
TGTGCCAGCAGCTTGGCTAGTCTAGCGGGAGGACAGGGGTACGAGCAGTACTTC
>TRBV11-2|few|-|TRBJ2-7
CASSPGQGAAGNRYEQYF
TGTGCCAGCAGCCCAGGACAGGGAGCAGCGGGAAATCGCTACGAGCAGTACTTC
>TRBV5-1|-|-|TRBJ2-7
CASHGLRNEQYF
TGCGCCAGCCACGGACTGCGAAACGAGCAGTACTTC
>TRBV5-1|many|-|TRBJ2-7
CASSPGSLSYEQYF
TGTGCCAGCTCACCAGGTTCGCTTTCCTACGAGCAGTACTTC
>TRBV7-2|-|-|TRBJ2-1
CASSFFPPNEQFF
TGTGCCAGCAGTTTTTTCCCGCCCAATGAGCAGTTCTTC
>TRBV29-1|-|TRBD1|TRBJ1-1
CSVTGGWTEAFF
TGCAGCGTTACAGGGGGCTGGACTGAAGCTTTCTTT
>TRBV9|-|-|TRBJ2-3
CASSVTVAGPTDTQYF
TGTGCCAGCAGCGTAACGGTGGCGGGACCCACAGATACGCAGTATTTT
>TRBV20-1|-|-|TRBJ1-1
CSARAPGGRAFF
TGCAGTGCTAGGGCCCCCGGGGGGCGAGCTTTCTTT
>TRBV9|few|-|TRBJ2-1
CASSERSTGNEQFF
TGTGCCAGCAGCGAACGCTCCACGGGAAATGAGCAGTTCTTC
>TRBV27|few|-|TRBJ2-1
CATSGLVDEQFF
TGTGCCACCTCGGGCCTTGTCGATGAGCAGTTCTTC
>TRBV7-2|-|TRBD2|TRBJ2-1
CASSTRLAGVNEQFF
TGTGCCAGCAGCACCCGACTAGCGGGAGTCAATGAGCAGTTCTTC
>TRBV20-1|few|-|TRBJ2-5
CSAQQGPGTQYF
TGCAGTGCTCAACAGGGCCCGGGGACCCAGTACTTC
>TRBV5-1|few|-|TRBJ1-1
CASSLDTLRTEAFF
TGCGCCAGCAGCTTGGATACCCTGAGGACTGAAGCTTTCTTT
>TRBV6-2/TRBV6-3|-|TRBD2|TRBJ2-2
CASSTLASGRGSGELFF
TGTGCCAGCAGTACCCTGGCGAGCGGGAGGGGAAGCGGGGAGCTGTTTTTT
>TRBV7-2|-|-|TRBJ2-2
CASRVAGTLTGELFF
TGTGCCAGCAGGGTGGCAGGGACACTCACCGGGGAGCTGTTTTTT
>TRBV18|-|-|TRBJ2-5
CASSPLVGKETQYF
TGTGCCAGCTCACCATTGGTCGGGAAAGAGACCCAGTACTTC
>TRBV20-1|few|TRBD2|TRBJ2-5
CSAGRPQETQYF
TGCAGTGCCGGGAGGCCCCAAGAGACCCAGTACTTC
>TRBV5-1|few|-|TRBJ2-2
CASSLDGKFGELFF
TGCGCCAGCAGCTTGGATGGGAAGTTTGGGGAGCTGTTTTTT
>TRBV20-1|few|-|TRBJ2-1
CSAKSSYNEQFF
TGCAGTGCTAAAAGCTCCTACAATGAGCAGTTCTTC
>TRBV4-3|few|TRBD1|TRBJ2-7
CASSQNLGTVYEQYF
TGCGCCAGCAGCCAAAACCTCGGGACAGTCTACGAGCAGTACTTC
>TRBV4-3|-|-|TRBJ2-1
CASSPRGAAHNEQFF
TGCGCCAGCAGCCCTCGGGGCGCAGCCCACAATGAGCAGTTCTTC
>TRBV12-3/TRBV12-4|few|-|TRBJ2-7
CASSPGTHSYEQYF
TGTGCCAGCAGTCCCGGGACACACTCCTACGAGCAGTACTTC
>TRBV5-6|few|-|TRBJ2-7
CASSLGQGYLYEQYF
TGTGCCAGCAGCTTGGGTCAGGGTTACCTCTACGAGCAGTACTTC
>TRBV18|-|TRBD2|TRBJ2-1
CASSPALAGGGSKFF
TGTGCCAGCTCACCAGCTTTAGCGGGGGGCGGTTCGAAGTTCTTC
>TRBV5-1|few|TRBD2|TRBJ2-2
CASSTSGSNTGELFF
TGCGCCAGCAGTACTAGCGGGAGTAACACCGGGGAGCTGTTTTTT